The sequence of this T cell receptor (beta chain) was determined in a study of T cell responses to AZD1222 COVID-19 vaccine. Study observations and caveats: The donor cohort was predominantly white British with a female majority, and clonal diversity may have been underestimated. Two AZD1222 administrations were followed by greater Spike-specific TCR breadth and depth. Of spike-specific TCRs, nearly half reportedly target regions left unmutated in variants. Baseline seropositivity occurred in only a handful of AZD1222 recipients.

From germline, CDR1 is SEHNR and CDR2 FQNEAQ (reference sequence). The V gene lost 1 base and the J gene lost 5 bases, with 11 bases spanning the gap. The CDR3 has 14 amino acids. Details on this clone: Its specificity is not known.

Here immunoSEQ multiplex PCR was the method, and the copy in TCRdb shows in-frame clones only, minus some. This table holds roughly 170,000 clones, 90% found once. The sequences come from peripheral blood, collected on day 0 of AZD1222 vaccination. This sequence originates from an adult in good health. This chain joins TRBV7-9 and TRBJ1-2; a weak D match, TRBD1 (6 bases). The CDR3 loop is CASSLEAQGYGYTF. The CDR3 bases are TGTGCCAGCAGCTTAGAGGCTCAGGGGTATGGCTACACCTTC.